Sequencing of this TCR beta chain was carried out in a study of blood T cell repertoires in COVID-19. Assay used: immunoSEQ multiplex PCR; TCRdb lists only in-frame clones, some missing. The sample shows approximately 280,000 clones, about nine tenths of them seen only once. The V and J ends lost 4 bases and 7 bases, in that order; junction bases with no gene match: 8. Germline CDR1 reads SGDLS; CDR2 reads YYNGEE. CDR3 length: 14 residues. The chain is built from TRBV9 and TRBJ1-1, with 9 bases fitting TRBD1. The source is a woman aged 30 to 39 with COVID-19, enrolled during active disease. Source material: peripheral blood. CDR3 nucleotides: TGTGCCAGCAGCCGCGACCCGGGACAGGGTGAAGCTTTCTTT. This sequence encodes CASSRDPGQGEAFF.